The 24 T cell receptor beta chains below come from one sample, sequenced in a study of healthy donors' naive CD4 and CD8 T cells. TCR libraries were built from approximately 520 ng of total RNA by linear amplification. TCRdb re-called the reads with MiXCR, one entry per CDR3 protein. The sample records 150,000 to 200,000 distinct CDR3 sequences, around 74% being singletons. Sequencing input: naive CD4+ and CD8+ T cells sorted from blood, pooled from several donors. These receptors were taken from a pool of human donors in good health; the sample pools cells from several healthy donors.

The rearrangement uses TRBV6-5 and TRBJ2-3; the match to TRBD2 covers 13 bases. CDR3 length equals 15 residues. V lost 5 bases to trimming and J lost 1 base; unmatched junction nucleotides: 0. Germline V gives CDR1 MNHEY, CDR2 SVGAGI. DNA of the CDR3: TGTGCCAGCAGTGGACTAGCGGGGGGCACAGATACGCAGTATTTT. Translation: CASSGLAGGTDTQYF.

This clonotype turned up a few times. The chain links TRBV19 to TRBJ2-1, with D tentatively TRBD2 (6 bases). The CDR3 is made up of 15 amino acids. Germline CDR1 reads LNHDA; CDR2 reads SQIVND (reference sequence). Trimming cost V 3 bases and J 0 bases, with 9 bases left between them. In nucleotides, the CDR3 is TGTGCCAGTAGTATGGCGGGAAGCTCCTACAATGAGCAGTTCTTC. Translated, it gives CASSMAGSSYNEQFF.

In its sample, this clonotype was seen a few times. The J gene is TRBJ1-2, the V gene TRBV6-5; D perhaps matches TRBD1 (6 bases). V was trimmed by 5 bases and J by 4 bases, leaving 17 bases between them. The CDR3 extends over 15 amino acids. Germline V gene sequence: CDR1 MNHEY, CDR2 SVGAGI. CDR3 nucleotides: TGTGCCAGCAGTCCCCTCGGGGGCATAAGCTATGGCTACACCTTC. Encoded protein: CASSPLGGISYGYTF.

The chain uses TRBV29-1 and TRBJ2-7, with 7 bases matching TRBD1. Germline CDR1 is SQVTM and CDR2 is ANQGSEA. The CDR3 loop spans 16 amino acids. V dropped 6 bases and J dropped 3; count of bases not matched to a gene: 17. The CDR3: CSVHGRTPTGFYEQYF. In DNA, the CDR3 is TGCAGCGTCCACGGAAGAACCCCGACAGGGTTCTACGAGCAGTACTTC.

The chain employs TRBV6-5 and TRBJ2-7; D tentatively fits TRBD1 or TRBD2 (5 bases each). The CDR3 spans 16 residues. V lost 0 bases to trimming and J lost 3 bases, with 15 bases between them. Germline V gives CDR1 MNHEY, CDR2 SVGAGI. CDR3 in amino acids: CASSYSSVGTLYEQYF. DNA of the CDR3: TGTGCCAGCAGTTACTCGAGTGTTGGGACCCTCTACGAGCAGTACTTC.

CDR3 coding DNA: TGCAGCGTTGGCTATCGATCCACAGATACGCAGTATTTT. It codes for CSVGYRSTDTQYF. The chain carries TRBV29-1 and TRBJ2-3; the D is unclear. Germline V gene lookup returns CDR1 SQVTM and CDR2 ANQGSEA. Trimming left V 4 bases short and J 2 bases short, with 10 bases between. The CDR3 extends over 13 amino acids.

In this sample, this clonotype turned up a few times. The rearrangement joins TRBV30 to TRBJ1-1; a possible D gene is TRBD1 (5 bases). Germline V gives CDR1 GTSNPN, CDR2 SVGIG (reference sequence). CDR3 size: 11 residues. The V and J ends lost 5 bases and 6 bases respectively, with 10 bases between them. CDR3 DNA: TGTGCCTGGGCCGGGACGTCTGAAGCTTTCTTT. Its protein is CAWAGTSEAFF.

This chain joins TRBV6-5 and TRBJ2-1; D unclear. Germline-derived CDR1 and CDR2 are MNHEY and SVGAGI. The V gene lost 6 bases and the J gene lost 0 bases, with 6 bases spanning the gap. The CDR3 contains 13 residues. CDR3 sequence (DNA): TGTGCCAGCAGGAGTTTCTCCTACAATGAGCAGTTCTTC. Translation: CASRSFSYNEQFF.

The rearrangement links TRBV19 to TRBJ1-5, with D possibly matching TRBD1 (6 bases). The CDR3 extends over 14 amino acids. Trimming removed 6 bases at V and 3 bases at J, with 12 bases between. Germline CDR1 and CDR2: LNHDA and SQIVND (reference sequence). In nucleotides, the CDR3 is TGTGCCAGTAGGGGAACAGGGAACAATCAGCCCCAGCATTTT. Encoded protein: CASRGTGNNQPQHF. The variable domain in full, completed from reference TRBV19 and TRBJ1-5, reads DGGITQSPKYLFRKEGQNVTLSCEQNLNHDAMYWYRQDPGQGLRLIYYSQIVNDFQKGDIAEGYSVSREKKESFPLTVTSAQKNPTAFYLCASRGTGNNQPQHFGDGTRLSIL.

This clonotype has only a few counts. The chain combines TRBV11-2 with TRBJ2-2; unclear D gene. Germline V gene lookup returns CDR1 SGHAT and CDR2 FQNNGV. Trimming pared 1 base from V and 4 bases from J, leaving 4 bases between. The CDR3 runs 13 residues. The CDR3 DNA reads TGTGCCAGCAGCTTAGGGTTCACCGGGGAGCTGTTTTTT. It is translated as CASSLGFTGELFF.

The sample holds one count of this clonotype. The V gene is TRBV27, the J gene TRBJ2-1, with a possible D match to TRBD2 (6 bases). Germline values: CDR1 MNHEY, CDR2 SMNVEV (reference sequence). Trimming took 8 bases from V and 1 from J, leaving 30 bases between them. The CDR3 is made up of 20 amino acids. CDR3 sequence reads: CASSWGFGLAESLSYNEQFF. CDR3 coding DNA: TGTGCCAGCTCCTGGGGCTTCGGGTTAGCGGAAAGCCTATCCTACAATGAGCAGTTCTTC.

This clonotype was seen only a few times. V gene TRBV6-2 or TRBV6-3 combines with J gene TRBJ2-6, with a tentative D call TRBD2 (5 bases). Germline V gene sequence: CDR1 MNHEY, CDR2 SVGEGT. This CDR3 comprises 18 residues. The V end lost 2 bases, the J end lost 0 bases, and 14 bases lay between the germline ends. The CDR3 protein is CASSYRRSTDSGANVLTF. DNA for the CDR3: TGTGCCAGCAGTTACAGGAGGTCTACGGACTCTGGGGCCAACGTCCTGACTTTC.

The chain recombines TRBV6-5 with TRBJ1-1; 7 bases fit TRBD1. Germline loops: CDR1 MNHEY, CDR2 SVGAGI. Germline trimming cut 6 bases from V and 4 bases from J; bases unmatched to any gene: 8. The CDR3 sequence is 14 residues long. CDR3: CASSETGRGTEAFF. The CDR3 DNA sequence: TGTGCCAGCAGCGAGACAGGGAGGGGCACTGAAGCTTTCTTT.

This sequence joins TRBV6-5 and TRBJ1-1; no definite D call. From germline, CDR1 is MNHEY and CDR2 SVGAGI. This CDR3 is built from 17 residues. The V end lost 4 bases, the J end lost 1 base, and 19 bases lay between the germline ends. CDR3 loop: CASSFRPMSSENTEAFF. CDR3 nucleotides: TGTGCCAGCAGTTTTCGCCCGATGTCCAGTGAGAACACTGAAGCTTTCTTT.

CDR3 in DNA: TGCAGCGTTGGAGGTCAAGAGACCCAGTACTTC. Protein: CSVGGQETQYF. This sequence joins TRBV29-1 and TRBJ2-5, with unresolved D. This CDR3 spans 11 amino acids. V was trimmed by 4 bases and J by 2 bases, leaving 5 bases between them. The germline gives CDR1 SQVTM, CDR2 ANQGSEA.

Only a few counts were recorded for this clonotype. The chain links TRBV27 to TRBJ1-1; maybe TRBD1 (6 bases). Germline-derived CDR1 and CDR2 are MNHEY and SMNVEV (reference sequence). The CDR3 covers 15 residues. V gave up 6 bases and J gave up 3 bases, with 17 bases separating them. Here the CDR3 DNA reads TGTGCCAGCAGCGCTTACAGGGTTGGGTACACTGAAGCTTTCTTT. This codes for CASSAYRVGYTEAFF.

V is TRBV12-3 or TRBV12-4 and J is TRBJ2-7; D may be TRBD2 (6 bases). With 4 bases removed from V and 5 bases from J, the gap between germline ends came to 12 bases. CDR3 length: 13 residues. CDR3 amino acids: CASSWARRDEQYF. The CDR3 DNA sequence: TGTGCCAGCAGTTGGGCCCGGAGGGACGAGCAGTACTTC.

The chain carries TRBV29-1 and TRBJ2-5; 11 bases fit TRBD1. Trimming removed 3 bases from V and 5 bases from J; junction bases left unmatched: 8. CDR3 length: 15 amino acids. Germline CDR1 SQVTM, CDR2 ANQGSEA. CDR3 protein: CSVEQPGQGGETQYF. The CDR3 DNA sequence: TGCAGCGTTGAGCAACCGGGACAGGGGGGTGAGACCCAGTACTTC.

The genes are TRBV5-4 and TRBJ1-3, with 7 bases matching TRBD1. Per germline, CDR1 SGHNT and CDR2 YYREEE (reference sequence). Losses at the gene ends were 1 base for V and 2 bases for J; bases not matched to a gene: 3. This CDR3 is 15 amino acids long. The CDR3 reads CASSLRQGTGNTIYF. The CDR3, as DNA: TGTGCCAGCAGCTTGCGACAGGGAACTGGAAACACCATATATTTT.

The J gene is TRBJ1-1, the V gene TRBV15; a possible D gene is TRBD1 (5 bases). Germline assignment: CDR1 LNHNV and CDR2 YYDKDF (reference sequence). V lost 0 bases, J lost 4 bases, and 12 bases lay in between. CDR3 length: 15 amino acids. This chain's CDR3 is CATSRDRGTGTEAFF. The CDR3 nucleotides read TGTGCCACCAGCAGAGATCGGGGCACGGGCACTGAAGCTTTCTTT.

The chain combines TRBV19 with TRBJ2-2; the match to TRBD1 covers 7 bases. After removal of 4 bases from V and 3 bases from J, the junction contained 2 bases not matched to a gene. The CDR3 is made up of 14 amino acids. CDR1 LNHDA and CDR2 SQIVND come from the germline V gene (reference sequence). The CDR3 DNA is TGTGCCAGTAGTACGACAGGGTACACCGGGGAGCTGTTTTTT. As protein: CASSTTGYTGELFF.

The CDR3 DNA follows: TGTGCCAGCAGTTACGTAGGGGCCATGAACACTGAAGCTTTCTTT. Translation: CASSYVGAMNTEAFF. The chain has TRBV6-5 and TRBJ1-1; maybe TRBD1 (5 bases). Germline V gives CDR1 MNHEY, CDR2 SVGAGI. This CDR3 is 15 amino acids long. Trimming took 2 bases from V and 0 from J, leaving 10 bases between them.

The J gene is TRBJ2-5, the V gene TRBV18; TRBD2 aligns across 8 bases. The CDR3 is made up of 14 amino acids. Germline V lookup: CDR1 KGHSH, CDR2 LQKENI. The J segment lost 5 bases and the V segment lost 3 bases, leaving 5 bases of the junction unmatched. The CDR3 sequence: CASSPTSAGETQYF. As DNA, the CDR3 is TGTGCCAGCTCACCGACTAGCGCGGGGGAGACCCAGTACTTC. Variable domain in full (rest from reference TRBV18 and TRBJ2-5): NAGVMQNPRHLVRRRGQEARLRCSPMKGHSHVYWYRQLPEEGLKFMVYLQKENIIDESGMPKERFSAEFPKEGPSILRIQQVVRGDSAAYFCASSPTSAGETQYFGPGTRLLVL.

In this sample, this clonotype turned up once. V is TRBV6-2 or TRBV6-3 and J is TRBJ2-7; 7 nucleotides line up with TRBD2. V dropped 6 bases and J dropped 4; count of bases not matched to a gene: 12. Germline assignment: CDR1 MNHEY and CDR2 SVGEGT. The length of the CDR3 is 15 residues. CDR3 amino acids: CASSPGEGLLYEQYF. The CDR3 DNA reads TGTGCCAGCAGCCCCGGTGAGGGACTATTATACGAGCAGTACTTC.